This is a list of T cell receptor beta chains from one sample in a study of cytomegalovirus exposure and HLA in healthy donors. Profiling relied on immunoSEQ multiplex PCR, and the TCRdb table lists in-frame clones only, not all of them. This repertoire shows approximately 170,000 clones, over 60% found once; its top ten account for about 2.5%. Sequences were obtained from PBMCs. The receptors were gathered from a woman aged 45-60 years in good health and CMV-seronegative. Both conserved end residues are part of each CDR3. D genes are given only for firm matches. Size tells how often a clone was seen (once, few, many) or the class of an expanded clone, and some rows leave it out.

size	V	D	J	DNA	CDR3
.	TRBV14	TRBD2	TRBJ2-2	TGTGCCAGCAGCCCGAGACTAGCGGGAGATGCCGGGGAGCTGTTTTTT	CASSPRLAGDAGELFF
.	TRBV7-2	.	TRBJ2-1	TGTGCCAGCAGCCCGTCACCTTCGACAGGATTTTTAAATGAGCAGTTCTTC	CASSPSPSTGFLNEQFF
.	TRBV2	TRBD1	TRBJ2-7	TGTGCCAGCAGTCGACCGACAGGGGGCATGGACGAGCAGTACTTC	CASSRPTGGMDEQYF
.	TRBV5-4	.	TRBJ1-1	TGTGCCAGCAGCTTGGAAGTCAGGCTGAACACTGAAGCTTTCTTT	CASSLEVRLNTEAFF
.	TRBV25-1	TRBD1	TRBJ1-1	TGTGCCAGCAGTGCCTCCCACAGGGGGCGCGAAGCTTTCTTT	CASSASHRGREAFF
.	TRBV4-3	.	TRBJ2-2	TGCGCCAGCAGCCAAGCTCTGGGGCAAACCGGGGAGCTGTTTTTT	CASSQALGQTGELFF
.	TRBV4-2	.	TRBJ1-5	TGTGCCAGCAGCCAAGATCTTGATCAGCCCCAGCATTTT	CASSQDLDQPQHF
.	TRBV19	.	TRBJ1-3	TGTGCCAGTAGTCCCACAGGTGGAAACACCATATATTTT	CASSPTGGNTIYF
once	TRBV25-1	.	TRBJ2-2	TGTGCCAGCAGTCCAAGCGGAGGAGGGGGGGAGCTGTTTTTT	CASSPSGGGGELFF
.	TRBV10-3	.	TRBJ2-1	TGTGCCATCAGTGAGTCCCCCGTCGGTGAGCAGTTCTTC	CAISESPVGEQFF
.	TRBV6-1	TRBD1	TRBJ1-2	TGTGCCAGCAGTGAACTGACAGGGGGAAATGGGGGCTACACCTTC	CASSELTGGNGGYTF
.	TRBV5-1	.	TRBJ1-5	TGCGCCAGCAGCTTGGATGCGGGGCTGGCCCAGCATTTT	CASSLDAGLAQHF
.	TRBV7-9	TRBD2	TRBJ2-7	TGTGCCAGCAGCTTAGTGTCAGGTGCTAGCGGGGCTCCCTACGAGCAGTACTTC	CASSLVSGASGAPYEQYF
once	TRBV7-9	.	TRBJ1-6	TGTGCCAGCAGCTTAGGGAGGGATTCACCCCTCCACTTT	CASSLGRDSPLHF
.	TRBV10-3	.	TRBJ2-5	TGTGCCATCAGTGAGTCGGTGACTAGGAAAGAGACCCAGTACTTC	CAISESVTRKETQYF
.	TRBV16	TRBD1	TRBJ1-2	TGTGCCAGCACCTACGACAGGGGTTTACCTGGCTACACCTTC	CASTYDRGLPGYTF
.	TRBV30	TRBD2	TRBJ2-3	TGTGCCTGGAGTCCACTAGCGGGGGGAAGCACAGATACGCAGTATTTT	CAWSPLAGGSTDTQYF
.	TRBV4-1	.	TRBJ2-7	TGCGCCAGCAGCCAACCGGGGATTTCTTGGGAGCAGTACTTC	CASSQPGISWEQYF
.	TRBV11-2	.	TRBJ1-1	TGTGCCAGCAGCCGAGGACAGAACACTGAAGCTTTCTTT	CASSRGQNTEAFF
.	TRBV10-3	TRBD2	TRBJ2-7	TGTGCCATCAGTGAGTCGACTCGGGGACTAAGCTCCTACGAGCAGTACTTC	CAISESTRGLSSYEQYF
.	TRBV18	.	TRBJ2-1	TGTGCCAGCTCACCGGGTAGCGGAATCTCCTACAATGAGCAGTTCTTC	CASSPGSGISYNEQFF